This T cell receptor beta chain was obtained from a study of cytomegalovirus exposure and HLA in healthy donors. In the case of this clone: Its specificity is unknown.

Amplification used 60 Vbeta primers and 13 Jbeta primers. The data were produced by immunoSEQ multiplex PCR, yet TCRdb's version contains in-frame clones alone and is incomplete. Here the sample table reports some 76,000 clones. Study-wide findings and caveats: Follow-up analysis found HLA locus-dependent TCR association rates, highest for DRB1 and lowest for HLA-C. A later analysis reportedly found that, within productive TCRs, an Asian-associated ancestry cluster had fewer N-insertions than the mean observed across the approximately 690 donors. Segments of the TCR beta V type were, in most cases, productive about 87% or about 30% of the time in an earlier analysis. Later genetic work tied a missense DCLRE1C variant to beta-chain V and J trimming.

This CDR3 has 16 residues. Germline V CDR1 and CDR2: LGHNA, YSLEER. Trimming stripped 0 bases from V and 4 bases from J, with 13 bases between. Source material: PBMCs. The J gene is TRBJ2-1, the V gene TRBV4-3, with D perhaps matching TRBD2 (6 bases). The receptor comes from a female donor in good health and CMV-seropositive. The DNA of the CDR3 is TGCGCCAGCAGCCAAGATGACAATAGCGGATACAATGAGCAGTTCTTC. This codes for CASSQDDNSGYNEQFF.